This T cell receptor (beta chain) was sequenced during a study of blood T cell repertoires in COVID-19. Study information: Sample material is recorded as cDNA or gDNA derived from T cells, B-cell-depleted T cells, or PBMCs.

This table comes from immunoSEQ multiplex PCR, and its TCRdb copy is limited to in-frame clones, with some not included. This sample has 330,000 or so clones, with approximately 88% found just once. The V and J ends lost 2 bases and 5 bases respectively, with 18 bases between them. Germline CDR1 is MNHEY and CDR2 is SMNVEV (reference sequence). The CDR3 length is 16 residues. Seattle researchers signed up patients amid active infection and tracked them longitudinally. The origin of this receptor is a man aged 25-45 years with COVID-19, enrolled during active disease. The material sequenced was peripheral blood. This chain joins TRBV27 and TRBJ1-1; D possibly corresponds to TRBD1 (6 bases). The CDR3 reads CASSLRERGARTEAFF. Here the CDR3 DNA reads TGTGCCAGCAGTTTAAGGGAACGGGGGGCGCGTACTGAAGCTTTCTTT.